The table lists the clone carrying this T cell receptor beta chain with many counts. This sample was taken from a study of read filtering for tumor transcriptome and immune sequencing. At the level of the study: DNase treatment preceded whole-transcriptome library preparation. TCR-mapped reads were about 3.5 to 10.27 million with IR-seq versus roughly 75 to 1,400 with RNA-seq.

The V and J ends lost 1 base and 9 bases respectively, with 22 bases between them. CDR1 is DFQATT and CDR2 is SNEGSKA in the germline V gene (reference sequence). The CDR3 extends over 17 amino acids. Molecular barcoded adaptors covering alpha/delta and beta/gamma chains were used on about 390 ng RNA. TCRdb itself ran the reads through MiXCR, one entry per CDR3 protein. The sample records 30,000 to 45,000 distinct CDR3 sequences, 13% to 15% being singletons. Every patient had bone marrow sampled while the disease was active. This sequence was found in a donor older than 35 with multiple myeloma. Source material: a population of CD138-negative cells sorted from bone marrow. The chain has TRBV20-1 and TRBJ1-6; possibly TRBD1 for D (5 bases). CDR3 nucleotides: TGCAGTGCTAGAGTGTCCCTACCGGGGGGAGGCGGTTCACCCCTCCACTTT. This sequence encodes CSARVSLPGGGGSPLHF.